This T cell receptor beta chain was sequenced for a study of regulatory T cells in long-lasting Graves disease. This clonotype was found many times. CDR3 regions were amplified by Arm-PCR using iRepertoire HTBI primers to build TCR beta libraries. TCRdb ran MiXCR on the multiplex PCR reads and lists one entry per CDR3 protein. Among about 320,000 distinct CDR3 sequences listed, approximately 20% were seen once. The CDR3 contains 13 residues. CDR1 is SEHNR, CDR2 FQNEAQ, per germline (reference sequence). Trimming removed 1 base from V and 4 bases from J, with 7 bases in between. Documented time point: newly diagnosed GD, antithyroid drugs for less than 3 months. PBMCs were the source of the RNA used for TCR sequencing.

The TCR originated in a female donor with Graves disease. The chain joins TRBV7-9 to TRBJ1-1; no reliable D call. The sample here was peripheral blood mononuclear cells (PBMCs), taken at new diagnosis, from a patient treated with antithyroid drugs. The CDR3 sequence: CASSLDPSTEAFF. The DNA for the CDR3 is TGTGCCAGCAGCTTAGACCCCAGCACTGAAGCTTTCTTT.